This TCR beta chain was documented in a study of T cell repertoires in cytomegalovirus infection. The overall study: Recently identified HLA-C-restricted and well-studied HLA-B-restricted CMV epitopes were used. Indicated by public TCR beta signatures were CMV infection and matching HLA type.

TCRdb reprocessed the reads with MiXCR, giving one entry per CDR3 protein. This repertoire shows approximately 110,000 distinct CDR3 sequences, roughly 41% found once; its top ten account for just under 75%. This CDR3 is built from 15 residues. Trimming pared 1 base from V and 0 bases from J, leaving 9 bases between. CDR1 is MGHRA and CDR2 is YSYEKL in the germline V gene. As for this clonotype: Its antigen is not known.

The J gene is TRBJ1-2, the V gene TRBV4-1, with unresolved D. The input for sequencing was CD8+ T cells from cultured PBMCs, taken from culture after CMV antigen stimulation. The TCR comes from a human donor in good health (CMV status not recorded). Some clones in this sample may be carry-over from other donors' samples. CDR3 sequence reads: CASSQGPDPNYGYTF. CDR3 bases: TGCGCCAGCAGCCAAGGTCCCGATCCTAACTATGGCTACACCTTC.